These 17 T cell receptor beta chains share one sample of origin, sequenced in a study of OX40 agonist ivuxolimab in advanced cancers. Profiling relied on immunoSEQ multiplex PCR, and the TCRdb table lists in-frame clones only, not all of them. The data contain roughly 53,000 clones, 84% of them singletons. The sequenced sample was CD4+ or CD8+ T cells sorted from blood, obtained in a trial of the OX40 agonist ivuxolimab. The receptor source for this set is an adult with an advanced solid tumor such as melanoma, head and neck, liver or kidney cancer.

The chain employs TRBV19 and TRBJ2-7; D possibly corresponds to TRBD1 (6 bases). CDR1 LNHDA and CDR2 SQIVND come from the germline V gene (reference sequence). CDR3 length: 15 amino acids. V was shortened by 3 bases and J by 4 bases, with 16 bases between the two germline ends. CDR3 nucleotide sequence: TGTGCCAGTAGTATGGGGGCCTCGCTTACTTACGAGCAGTACTTC. Residues: CASSMGASLTYEQYF.

The chain carries TRBV19 and TRBJ2-3; no clear D gene. This CDR3 region has 14 residues. Looked up from germline, CDR1 is LNHDA and CDR2 is SQIVND (reference sequence). V lost 6 bases and J lost 0, with 10 bases in between. CDR3 protein: CASREAGSTDTQYF. The CDR3 DNA sequence: TGTGCCAGTAGAGAAGCCGGGAGCACAGATACGCAGTATTTT.

This sequence joins TRBV10-1 and TRBJ2-1; TRBD1 is a possible D gene (5 bases). V lost 6 bases and J lost 5, with 14 bases in between. The CDR3 consists of 14 residues. CDR1 WNHNN and CDR2 SYGVQD come from the germline V gene (reference sequence). The CDR3 coding sequence is TGCGCCAGCAGAGGGGAATTAACCAACAATGAGCAGTTCTTC. This codes for CASRGELTNNEQFF.

V and J are TRBV19 and TRBJ1-3; D unclear. The CDR3 is made up of 15 amino acids. CDR1 and CDR2 (germline): LNHDA, SQIVND (reference sequence). Trimming stripped 6 bases from V and 0 bases from J, with 12 bases between. The CDR3 DNA sequence: TGTGCCAGTAGCCCGACCGTAAGCTCTGGAAACACCATATATTTT. It translates to CASSPTVSSGNTIYF. Together with reference TRBV19 and TRBJ1-3, the CDR3 gives the full variable domain: DGGITQSPKYLFRKEGQNVTLSCEQNLNHDAMYWYRQDPGQGLRLIYYSQIVNDFQKGDIAEGYSVSREKKESFPLTVTSAQKNPTAFYLCASSPTVSSGNTIYFGEGSWLTVV.

The chain joins TRBV7-2 to TRBJ1-3; TRBD1 matches 7 bases. The trim removed 5 bases at V and 3 bases at J, leaving 10 bases unmatched. This CDR3 has 16 amino acids. Germline lookup yields CDR1 SGHTA and CDR2 FQGNSA. DNA of the CDR3: TGTGCCAGCAGCACCCCAAGGGGGCCGGGTGGAAACACCATATATTTT. Its translation: CASSTPRGPGGNTIYF. The variable domain in full, completed from reference TRBV7-2 and TRBJ1-3, reads GAGVSQSPSNKVTEKGKDVELRCDPISGHTALYWYRQSLGQGLEFLIYFQGNSAPDKSGLPSDRFSAERTGGSVSTLTIQRTQQEDSAVYLCASSTPRGPGGNTIYFGEGSWLTVV.

This clone was found once. The chain is built from TRBV6-6 and TRBJ1-2; D might be TRBD1 (6 bases). Germline assignment: CDR1 MNHNY and CDR2 SVGAGI (reference sequence). Trimming took 6 bases from V and 4 from J, leaving 12 bases between them. The CDR3 runs to 13 residues. CDR3 region: CASRPGVSYGYTF. CDR3 in DNA: TGTGCCAGCAGGCCAGGGGTCAGCTATGGCTACACCTTC.

V is TRBV11-2 and J is TRBJ1-1; D is possibly TRBD1 (6 bases). CDR3 length: 13 residues. V lost 3 bases, J lost 4 bases, and 9 bases lay in between. CDR1 SGHAT and CDR2 FQNNGV come from the germline V gene. CDR3 residues: CASSLGGITEAFF. CDR3 DNA: TGTGCCAGCAGCTTGGGGGGCATCACTGAAGCTTTCTTT.

The CDR3 region is CASRPGLATGELFF. The CDR3 nucleotides read TGTGCCAGCAGACCGGGACTAGCGACCGGGGAGCTGTTTTTT. This chain joins TRBV6-4 and TRBJ2-2, with 10 bases aligning to TRBD2. The CDR3 is 14 amino acids. CDR1 is MRHNA, CDR2 SNTAGT, per germline. V was pared by 6 bases and J by 5 bases, with 3 bases of the junction left unmatched.

This chain uses TRBV27 with TRBJ2-3, with a weak D call TRBD2 (6 bases). The germline CDR1 and CDR2 sequences are MNHEY and SMNVEV (reference sequence). The CDR3 is 14 amino acids. Trimming removed 1 base at V and 5 bases at J, with 10 bases between. The CDR3 loop is CASSLFRGGDTQYF. Here the CDR3 DNA reads TGTGCCAGCAGTTTATTTCGGGGAGGAGATACGCAGTATTTT.

The chain recombines TRBV5-4 with TRBJ1-2; D gene ambiguous. CDR1 SGHNT and CDR2 YYREEE come from the germline V gene (reference sequence). CDR3 length: 12 amino acids. With 2 bases removed from V and 8 bases from J, the gap between germline ends came to 10 bases. DNA for the CDR3: TGTGCCAGCAGCTTAGGTGGGCAAGGCTACACCTTC. Its translation is CASSLGGQGYTF. Looking up the rest from reference TRBV5-4 and TRBJ1-2 gives the full variable domain: ETGVTQSPTHLIKTRGQQVTLRCSSQSGHNTVSWYQQALGQGPQFIFQYYREEENGRGNFPPRFSGLQFPNYSSELNVNALELDDSALYLCASSLGGQGYTFGSGTRLTVV.

This clone was seen once. The rearrangement uses TRBV12-5 and TRBJ1-1, with D maybe TRBD1 (5 bases). The germline V gene encodes CDR1 LGHNT and CDR2 FRNRAP. CDR3 length: 15 residues. The V end lost 2 bases, the J end lost 1 base, and 11 bases lay between the germline ends. CDR3 sequence reads: CASGLTRQRNTEAFF. CDR3 in DNA: TGTGCTAGTGGTTTGACACGACAGCGGAACACTGAAGCTTTCTTT.

Only one count was recorded for this clone. The chain employs TRBV19 and TRBJ1-1; 8 positions match TRBD1. With 6 bases clipped from V and 7 bases from J, the junction kept 7 bases outside the gene matches. Germline CDR1 LNHDA, CDR2 SQIVND (reference sequence). There are 13 residues in the CDR3. For the CDR3, the DNA is TGTGCCAGTAGGCGGGACAGGTCCGGTGAAGCTTTCTTT. Its translation: CASRRDRSGEAFF.

The chain links TRBV11-2 to TRBJ2-7, with 8 bases aligning to TRBD2. CDR1 and CDR2 (germline): SGHAT, FQNNGV. The trim removed 3 bases at V and 2 bases at J, leaving 9 bases unmatched. There are 16 residues in the CDR3. CDR3 sequence: CASSFQKGTRTYEQYF. CDR3 nucleotides: TGTGCCAGCAGCTTTCAAAAAGGGACTAGAACCTACGAGCAGTACTTC.

This sequence joins TRBV28 and TRBJ1-5, with D maybe TRBD1 (6 bases). Trimming stripped 1 base from V and 7 bases from J, with 11 bases between. The CDR3 totals 14 residues. CDR1 MDHEN and CDR2 SYDVKM come from the germline V gene. The CDR3 nucleotides read TGTGCCAGCAGTTTATCGGGGGCGCGGCAGCCCCAGCATTTT. The encoded protein is CASSLSGARQPQHF. The full variable domain, completed using reference TRBV28 and TRBJ1-5, is DVKVTQSSRYLVKRTGEKVFLECVQDMDHENMFWYRQDPGLGLRLIYFSYDVKMKEKGDIPEGYSVSREKKERFSLILESASTNQTSMYLCASSLSGARQPQHFGDGTRLSIL.

This sequence joins TRBV7-3 and TRBJ2-1, with 11 positions matching TRBD1. The CDR3 covers 15 residues. Germline CDR1 and CDR2: SGHTA and FQGTGA. Trimming removed 3 bases from V and 9 bases from J; junction bases left unmatched: 7. The CDR3 sequence: CASSFGGQGAIEQFF. In DNA form, the CDR3 reads TGTGCCAGCAGCTTCGGCGGACAGGGGGCGATTGAGCAGTTCTTC.

The chain has TRBV29-1 and TRBJ2-7; D remains ambiguous. Trimming stripped 6 bases from V and 2 bases from J, with 11 bases between. The length of the CDR3 is 12 residues. Germline CDR1 SQVTM, CDR2 ANQGSEA. The CDR3 is CSVVDATYEQYF. CDR3 coding DNA: TGCAGCGTCGTGGACGCAACCTACGAGCAGTACTTC.

J is TRBJ2-1 and V is TRBV18; the match to TRBD1 covers 8 bases. V shed 5 bases and J 10 bases; nucleotides not matched to a gene: 4. The CDR3 runs to 12 residues. The germline V gene encodes CDR1 KGHSH and CDR2 LQKENI. The DNA of the CDR3 is TGTGCCAGCTCAACCGGACAGGGAGAGCAGTTCTTC. Protein product: CASSTGQGEQFF.